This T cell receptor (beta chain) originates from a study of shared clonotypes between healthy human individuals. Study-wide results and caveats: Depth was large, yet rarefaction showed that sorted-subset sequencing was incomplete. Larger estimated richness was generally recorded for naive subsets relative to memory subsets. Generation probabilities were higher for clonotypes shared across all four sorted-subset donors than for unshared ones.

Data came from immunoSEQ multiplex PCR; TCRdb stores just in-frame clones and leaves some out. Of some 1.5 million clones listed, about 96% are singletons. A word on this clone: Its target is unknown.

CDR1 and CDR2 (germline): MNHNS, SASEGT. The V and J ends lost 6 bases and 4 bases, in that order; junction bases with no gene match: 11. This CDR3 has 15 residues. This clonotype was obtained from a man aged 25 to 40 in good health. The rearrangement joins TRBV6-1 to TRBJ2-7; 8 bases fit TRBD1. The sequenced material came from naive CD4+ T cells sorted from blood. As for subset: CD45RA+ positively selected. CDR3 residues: CASRGRTGTPYEQYF. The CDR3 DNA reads TGTGCCAGCAGGGGAAGGACAGGGACGCCTTACGAGCAGTACTTC.